Presented here are 14 T cell receptor beta chains from one specimen sequenced in a study of metastatic and nonmetastatic thyroid tumors. TCRdb reanalyzed the PCR reads with MiXCR. Of around 17,000 clones in the sample, 22% were seen once. Thyroid surgery was performed in patients who had received no treatment beforehand. The sample consisted of adjacent normal tissue. The receptors come from a female donor with papillary thyroid cancer or a benign thyroid nodule (not recorded which). Some clones in this sample may be carry-over from other donors' samples.

The chain couples TRBV20-1 to TRBJ2-7; weak D call: TRBD2 (6 bases). Germline lookup yields CDR1 DFQATT and CDR2 SNEGSKA (reference sequence). V was clipped by 6 bases and J by 0 bases, with 15 bases between them. The CDR3 runs to 14 residues. The CDR3 is CSALRGSASYEQYF. The DNA of the CDR3 is TGCAGTGCCCTACGGGGGTCCGCCTCCTACGAGCAGTACTTC.

For this clone: The junction and the germline gene differ at one end; a read error may be behind it. The same CDR3 arises from other DNA sequences in this sample as well. This rearrangement joins TRBV5-5 to TRBJ1-6; 7 nucleotides agree with TRBD1. Germline CDR1 SGHKS, CDR2 YYEKEE (reference sequence). The CDR3 covers 14 residues. This CDR3 reads CASSAGTDNSPLHF. In DNA, the CDR3 is TGTGCCAGCAGCGCCGGGACAGATAATTCGCCCCTCCACTTT.

The genes are TRBV5-1 and TRBJ2-7, with TRBD2 matching over 7 bases. Per germline, CDR1 SGHRS and CDR2 YFSETQ. The CDR3 runs to 17 residues. V shed 4 bases, J shed 1 base, and the junction held 14 bases outside the gene matches. CDR3 DNA: TGCGCCAGCAGCCACGGACTAGAGGGAGGCCTATCCTACGAGCAGTACTTC. It codes for CASSHGLEGGLSYEQYF.

The genes are TRBV27 and TRBJ1-2; 8 bases match TRBD1. The CDR3 has 15 amino acids. Germline V CDR1 and CDR2: MNHEY, SMNVEV (reference sequence). V gave up 5 bases and J gave up 0 bases; unmatched junction bases: 5. As DNA, the CDR3 is TGTGCCAGCAGTGACGGACAGGGTGCTAACTATGGCTACACCTTC. Translation gives CASSDGQGANYGYTF.

This sequence joins TRBV20-1 and TRBJ2-3; D is undetermined. CDR1 is DFQATT, CDR2 SNEGSKA, per germline (reference sequence). This CDR3 has 11 amino acids. V gave up 4 bases and J gave up 6 bases, with 8 bases separating them. Here the CDR3 DNA reads TGCAGTGCTATCCCCCCGGATACGCAGTATTTT. It encodes CSAIPPDTQYF.

There are a few counts of this clone. The chain is built from TRBV20-1 and TRBJ2-7; 8 bases fit TRBD1. The CDR3 runs 14 residues. Germline CDR1 and CDR2: DFQATT and SNEGSKA (reference sequence). The ends lost 3 bases at V and 4 bases at J; junction bases unmatched: 8. The CDR3 spells CSARIRQGPYEQYF. In DNA, the CDR3 is TGCAGTGCTAGGATCAGACAGGGGCCTTACGAGCAGTACTTC.

This clone was seen a few times. The chain links TRBV5-1 to TRBJ1-1; D is uncertain. The germline CDR1 and CDR2 sequences are SGHRS and YFSETQ. Trimming pared 7 bases from V and 9 bases from J, leaving 19 bases between. The CDR3 consists of 13 residues. In DNA form, the CDR3 reads TGCGCCAGCTCCTTTGAGACGAAAAATCAAGCTTTCTTT. This translates into CASSFETKNQAFF.

The rearrangement links TRBV10-1 to TRBJ2-7; D may be TRBD1 (5 bases). Looked up from germline, CDR1 is WNHNN and CDR2 is SYGVQD (reference sequence). The CDR3 is made up of 13 amino acids. V dropped 9 bases and J dropped 3 bases, with 15 bases sitting between them. Written as DNA, the CDR3 is TGCGCCAGGCAGGGTTTTTCCATCTACGAGCAGTACTTC. Its protein product is CARQGFSIYEQYF.

This chain uses TRBV12-3 or TRBV12-4 with TRBJ2-1; D may correspond to TRBD1 or TRBD2 (5 bases each). Trimming took 6 bases from V and 12 from J, leaving 12 bases between them. The CDR3 has 11 residues. The CDR3 bases are TGTGCCAGCAGCTGGGACGGTCGGCAGTTCTTC. It is translated as CASSWDGRQFF.

The chain recombines TRBV5-1 with TRBJ1-2, with 7 bases identical to TRBD1. Germline CDR1 reads SGHRS; CDR2 reads YFSETQ. Trimming cost V 4 bases and J 6 bases; bases outside gene matches: 6. The CDR3 consists of 13 residues. The CDR3 sequence: CASSRSQGDGYTF. DNA for the CDR3: TGCGCCAGCAGCCGATCTCAGGGGGATGGCTACACCTTC.

Ten or more counts support this clone. The chain joins TRBV6-4 to TRBJ1-2; D is unclear. In germline, CDR1 is MRHNA, CDR2 SNTAGT. The ends were cut back, 6 bases at V and 3 bases at J, with 20 bases in the middle. CDR3 length equals 16 residues. The CDR3 DNA reads TGTGCCAGCAGAGGACTAGGCGGGGATCAGGACTATGGCTACACCTTC. Residues: CASRGLGGDQDYGYTF.

This clone turned up a few times. The sample contains more than one DNA sequence encoding this CDR3. CDR3 sequence reads: CASSEGTGNTGELFF. The CDR3 region has the DNA TGTGCCAGCAGTGAGGGGACAGGTAACACCGGGGAGCTGTTTTTT. The chain links TRBV6-1 to TRBJ2-2; 8 nucleotides line up with TRBD1. The CDR3 consists of 15 residues. Unmatched junction bases numbered 2, after V lost 3 bases and J lost 2 bases. Germline lookup yields CDR1 MNHNS and CDR2 SASEGT.

The J gene is TRBJ1-5, the V gene TRBV20-1; D gene uncertain. This CDR3 is built from 12 residues. Germline loops: CDR1 DFQATT, CDR2 SNEGSKA (reference sequence). Trimming stripped 6 bases from V and 1 base from J, with 7 bases between. CDR3 loop: CSAKRSNQPQHF. As DNA, the CDR3 is TGCAGTGCAAAAAGGAGCAATCAGCCCCAGCATTTT.

V usage is TRBV28 and J usage is TRBJ2-1; TRBD1 matches 8 bases. V lost 4 bases, J lost 0 bases, and 14 bases stayed unmatched. The CDR3 totals 19 residues. CDR1 is MDHEN and CDR2 is SYDVKM in the germline V gene. The CDR3 DNA is TGTGCCAGCAGTTCAGTGGACAGGGCGGCTTATTCCTCCTACAATGAGCAGTTCTTC. Translation: CASSSVDRAAYSSYNEQFF. The whole variable domain, filled in from reference TRBV28 and TRBJ2-1, reads DVKVTQSSRYLVKRTGEKVFLECVQDMDHENMFWYRQDPGLGLRLIYFSYDVKMKEKGDIPEGYSVSREKKERFSLILESASTNQTSMYLCASSSVDRAAYSSYNEQFFGPGTRLTVL.